This record looks at one T cell receptor beta chain sequence and its context. Germline trimming cut 6 bases from V and 1 base from J; bases unmatched to any gene: 11. From germline, CDR1 is WSHSY and CDR2 SAAADI. This CDR3 has 17 amino acids. This record belongs to a study of control samples from healthy donors and cancer patients. TCRdb's copy holds only in-frame clones and misses some; the assay was immunoSEQ multiplex PCR. The table lists approximately 160,000 clones, 80% to 95% of them singletons. The clonotype originates from a woman aged 25 to 39 in good health. Sequencing was done on a sample of blood. V usage is TRBV10-2 and J usage is TRBJ2-5; the match to TRBD2 covers 10 bases. CDR3 sequence (DNA): TGCGCCAGCAGAAGGATTAGCGGGAGGCCCCCCCAAGAGACCCAGTACTTC. Translating gives CASRRISGRPPQETQYF.